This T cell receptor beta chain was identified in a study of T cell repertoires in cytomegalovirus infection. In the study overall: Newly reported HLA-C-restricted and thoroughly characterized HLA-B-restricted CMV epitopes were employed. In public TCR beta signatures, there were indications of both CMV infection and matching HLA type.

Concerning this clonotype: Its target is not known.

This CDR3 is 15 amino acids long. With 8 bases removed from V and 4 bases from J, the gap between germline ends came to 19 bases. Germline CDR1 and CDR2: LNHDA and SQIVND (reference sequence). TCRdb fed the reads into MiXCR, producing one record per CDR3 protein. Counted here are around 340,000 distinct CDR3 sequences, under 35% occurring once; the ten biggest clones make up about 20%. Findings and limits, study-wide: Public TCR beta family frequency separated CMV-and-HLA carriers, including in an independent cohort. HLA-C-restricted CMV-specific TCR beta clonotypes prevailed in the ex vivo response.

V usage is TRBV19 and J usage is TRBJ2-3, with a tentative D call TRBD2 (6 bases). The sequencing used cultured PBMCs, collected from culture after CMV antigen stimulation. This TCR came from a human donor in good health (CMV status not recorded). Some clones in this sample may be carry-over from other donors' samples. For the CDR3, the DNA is TGTGCCAGTTCTGAGTCCGGGAGAGGCGCAGATACGCAGTATTTT. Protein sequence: CASSESGRGADTQYF.